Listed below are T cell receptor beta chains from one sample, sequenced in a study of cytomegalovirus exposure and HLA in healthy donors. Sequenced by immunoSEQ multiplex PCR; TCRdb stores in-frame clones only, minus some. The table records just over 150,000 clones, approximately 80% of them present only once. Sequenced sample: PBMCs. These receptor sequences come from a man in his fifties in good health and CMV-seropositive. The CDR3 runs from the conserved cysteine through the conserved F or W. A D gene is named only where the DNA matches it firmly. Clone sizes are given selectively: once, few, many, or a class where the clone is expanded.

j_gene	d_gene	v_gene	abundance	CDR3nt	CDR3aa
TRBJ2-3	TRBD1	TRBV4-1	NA	TGCGCCAGCAGCCAAGGGCAGGGGGCGTCAGATACGCAGTATTTT	CASSQGQGASDTQYF
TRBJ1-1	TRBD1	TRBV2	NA	TGTGCCAGCAAGGACAGGGGATCCATGAACACTGAAGCTTTCTTT	CASKDRGSMNTEAFF
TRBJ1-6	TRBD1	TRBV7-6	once	TGTGCCAGCAGCTCGCTTCTACAGGGGGTATCTGATTCACCCCTCCACTTT	CASSSLLQGVSDSPLHF
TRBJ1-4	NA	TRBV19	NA	TGTGCCAGTAGTATACGGGACACCTACTCGGAAAAACTGTTTTTT	CASSIRDTYSEKLFF
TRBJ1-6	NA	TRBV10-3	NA	TGTGCCATCAGGGCTGGGGGCGGTAATAATTCACCCCTCCACTTT	CAIRAGGGNNSPLHF
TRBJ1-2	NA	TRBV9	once	TGTGCCAGCAGCGTAGTGGGGGGTGGCGGTGGCTACACCTTC	CASSVVGGGGGYTF
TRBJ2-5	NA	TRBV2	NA	TGTGCCAGCAGTGAAGCCCCAGGGATCCAGACCCAGTACTTC	CASSEAPGIQTQYF
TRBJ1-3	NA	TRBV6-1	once	TGTGCCAGCAGTCGGTTTGGAGCTGGAAACACCATATATTTT	CASSRFGAGNTIYF
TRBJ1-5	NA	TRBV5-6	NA	TGTGCCAGCAGCTCCGCTCCCGGTCAGCCCCAGCATTTT	CASSSAPGQPQHF
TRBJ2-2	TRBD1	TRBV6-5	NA	TGTGCCAGCAAGGACAGGGTGAACACCGGGGAGCTGTTTTTT	CASKDRVNTGELFF
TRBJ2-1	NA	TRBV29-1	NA	TGCAGCGTTGAAAGAGCCACCAATGAGCAGTTCTTC	CSVERATNEQFF
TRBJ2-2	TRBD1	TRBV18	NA	TGTGCCAGCCGTGGGACAGGGGGATACACCGGGGAGCTGTTTTTT	CASRGTGGYTGELFF
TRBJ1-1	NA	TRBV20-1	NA	TGCAGTGTGACGGGGAACACTGAAGCTTTCTTT	CSVTGNTEAFF
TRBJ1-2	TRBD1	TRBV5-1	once	TGCGCCAGCAGCTTCGGACAGGTCTATGGCTACACCTTC	CASSFGQVYGYTF
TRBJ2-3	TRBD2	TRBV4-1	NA	TGCGCCAGCAGCCAAGTACCTAGCGGGAGTGGTAATGCCGCAGATACGCAGTATTTT	CASSQVPSGSGNAADTQYF
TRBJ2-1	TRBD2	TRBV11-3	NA	TGTGCCAGCAGCCCACGGACTAGCGGGGCGGGTGAGCAGTTCTTC	CASSPRTSGAGEQFF
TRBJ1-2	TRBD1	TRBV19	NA	TGTGCCAGTAGTATCGGACAGGGTGTCTATGGCTACACCTTC	CASSIGQGVYGYTF
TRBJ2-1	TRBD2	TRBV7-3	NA	TGTGCCAGCAGCTTAAGCGGGGGGCCCTCCTACAATGAGCAGTTCTTC	CASSLSGGPSYNEQFF
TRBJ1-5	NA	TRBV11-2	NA	TGTGCCAGCAGCTTCGATGCCCGAGGCCCCCAGGGAGGGCCCCAGCATTTT	CASSFDARGPQGGPQHF
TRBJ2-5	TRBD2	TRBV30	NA	TGTGCCTGGAGTGAACCCTGGGGTAGCGGGAGGGCCGGAGAGACCCAGTACTTC	CAWSEPWGSGRAGETQYF
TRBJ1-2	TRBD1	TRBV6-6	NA	TGTGCCAGCAGTTACCTCGTGACAGGGGGCGAAGGCTACACCTTC	CASSYLVTGGEGYTF
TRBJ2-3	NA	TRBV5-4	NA	TGTGCCAGCAGCCCGATAGCGAGTAGCACAGATACGCAGTATTTT	CASSPIASSTDTQYF
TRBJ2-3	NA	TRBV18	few	TGTGCCAGCTCCGCTATCCCGGGGTCCACAGATACGCAGTATTTT	CASSAIPGSTDTQYF